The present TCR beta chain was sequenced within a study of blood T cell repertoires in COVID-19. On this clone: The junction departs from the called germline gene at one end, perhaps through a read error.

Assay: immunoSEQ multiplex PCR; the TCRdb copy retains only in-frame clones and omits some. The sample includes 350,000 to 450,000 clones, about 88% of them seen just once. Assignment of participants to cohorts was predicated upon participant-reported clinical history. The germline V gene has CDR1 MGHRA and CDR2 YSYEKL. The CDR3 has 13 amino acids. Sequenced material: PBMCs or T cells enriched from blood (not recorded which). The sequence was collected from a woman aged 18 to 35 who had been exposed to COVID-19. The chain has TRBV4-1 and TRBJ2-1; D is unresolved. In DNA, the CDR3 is TGCGCCAGCAGTCAAGTTGAGGACAATGAGCAGTTCTTC. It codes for CASSQVEDNEQFF.